This note documents a single T cell receptor beta chain sequence. Antigen unknown. The same CDR3 also results from other DNA sequences found in this sample. The record originates from a study of T cell responses to AZD1222 COVID-19 vaccine. Study as a whole: Timing groups of about 4 and about 12 weeks for second doses were pooled. Study results and limitations: Regions 160-218 and 743-854 dominated among vaccine-associated CD4 TCRs spanning spike. Donors, mostly white British, included more females; clonal diversity was possibly underestimated. Nearly half of spike-specific TCRs reportedly go after variant regions that carry no mutations.

The CDR3 has 13 residues. The germline V gene has CDR1 SEHNR and CDR2 FQNEAQ (reference sequence). V was cut by 0 bases and J by 6 bases, with 8 bases left in between. TCRdb's copy holds only in-frame clones and misses some; the assay was immunoSEQ multiplex PCR. Of about 97,000 clones listed, roughly 88% are singletons. This sequence originates from an adult in good health. The sequencing here drew on peripheral blood, taken on day 0 of AZD1222 vaccination. This chain uses TRBV7-9 with TRBJ1-1; D gene uncertain. The CDR3, as DNA: TGTGCCAGCAGCTTAGCGCGCTTGTCTGAAGCTTTCTTT. The encoded protein is CASSLARLSEAFF.